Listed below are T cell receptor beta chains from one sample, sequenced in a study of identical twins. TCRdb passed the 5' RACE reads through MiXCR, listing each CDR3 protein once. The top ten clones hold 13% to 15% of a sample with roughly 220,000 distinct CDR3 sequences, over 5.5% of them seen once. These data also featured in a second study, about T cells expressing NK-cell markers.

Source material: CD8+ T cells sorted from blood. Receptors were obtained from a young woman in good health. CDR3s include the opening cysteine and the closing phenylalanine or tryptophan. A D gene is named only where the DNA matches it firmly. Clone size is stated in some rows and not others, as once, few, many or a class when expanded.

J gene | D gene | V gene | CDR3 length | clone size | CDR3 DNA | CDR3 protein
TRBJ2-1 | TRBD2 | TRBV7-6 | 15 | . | TGTGCCAGCAGCTTAACGGGACTAGAACGCAATGAGCAGTTCTTC | CASSLTGLERNEQFF
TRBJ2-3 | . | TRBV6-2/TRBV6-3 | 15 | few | TGTGCCAGCAGTTACTACAGCGGAGGCACAGATACGCAGTATTTT | CASSYYSGGTDTQYF
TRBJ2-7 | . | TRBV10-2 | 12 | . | TGCGCCAGCAGTGAGTCCGGAGAAGAGCAGTACTTC | CASSESGEEQYF
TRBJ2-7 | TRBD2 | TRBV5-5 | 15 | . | TGTGCCAGCAGTTTTCCGGGACTAGGGAACTACGAGCAGTACTTC | CASSFPGLGNYEQYF
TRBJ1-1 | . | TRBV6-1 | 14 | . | TGTGCCAGCAGTGAAAGGTCGGTAAACACTGAAGCTTTCTTT | CASSERSVNTEAFF
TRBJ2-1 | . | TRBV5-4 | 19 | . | TGTGCCAGCAGCTTGGGATTCCTTTCGGCGGGGGCCTTCTACAATGAGCAGTTCTTC | CASSLGFLSAGAFYNEQFF
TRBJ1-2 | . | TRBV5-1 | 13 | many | TGCGCCAGCAGTATACAGGGCTGGTATGGCTACACCTTC | CASSIQGWYGYTF
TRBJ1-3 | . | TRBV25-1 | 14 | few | TGTGCCAGCAGTGAATCCCCAGGCGGAAACACCATATATTTT | CASSESPGGNTIYF
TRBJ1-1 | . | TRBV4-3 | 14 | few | TGCGCCAGCAGCCAAGTTGCGAACCCAGCGGAAGCTTTCTTT | CASSQVANPAEAFF
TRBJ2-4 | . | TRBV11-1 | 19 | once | TGTGCCAGCAGCTTAGAGGGCCGGGGGATTCCCATAGCCAAAAACATTCAGTACTTC | CASSLEGRGIPIAKNIQYF
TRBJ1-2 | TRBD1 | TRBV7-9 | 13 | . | TGTGCCAGCAGCTTTGAGGGACAGGGGGCGAGCACCTTC | CASSFEGQGASTF
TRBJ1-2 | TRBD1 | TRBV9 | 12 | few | TGTGCCAGCAGCCCTAGGGCAGGGGGGAAGTCCTTC | CASSPRAGGKSF
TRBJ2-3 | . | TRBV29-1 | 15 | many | TGCAGCGTCGAAAAACGGACAGCAAACACAGATACGCAGTATTTT | CSVEKRTANTDTQYF
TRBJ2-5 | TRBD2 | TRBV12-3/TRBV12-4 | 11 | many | TGTGCCAGCAGTTTCGGGGGGGCTGAGTACTTC | CASSFGGAEYF
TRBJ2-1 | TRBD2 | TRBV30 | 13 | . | TGTGCCCTCATTGGGGACTACTACAATGAGCAGTTCTTC | CALIGDYYNEQFF
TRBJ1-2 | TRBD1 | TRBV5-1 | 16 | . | TGCGCCAGCAGCTTCAAAATTGGCCAGGGGGGGAATGGCTACACCTTC | CASSFKIGQGGNGYTF